This T cell receptor beta chain was recorded in a study of T cell repertoires in cytomegalovirus infection. Background on the study: Evidence of both CMV infection and a matching HLA type came from public TCR beta signatures.

In TCRdb, the reads were re-called with MiXCR into one record per CDR3 protein. The sample holds under 800,000 distinct CDR3 sequences, roughly 24% seen once. This CDR3 region has 16 residues. Trimming cost V 1 base and J 1 base, with 12 bases left between them. Germline CDR1 LNHNV, CDR2 YYDKDF (reference sequence). Broader study findings: The response measured ex vivo was dominated by TCR beta clonotypes (HLA-C-restricted and CMV-specific).

This clonotype was seen a few times. The antigen is undetermined. The TCR sequence derives from a human donor in good health (CMV status not recorded). Some clones in this sample may be carry-over from other donors' samples. The chain is built from TRBV15 and TRBJ2-3; the D call may be TRBD1 or TRBD2 (5 bases each). Sample: CD8+ T cells from PBMCs. This CDR3 reads CATSRAWDRRTDTQYF. DNA for the CDR3: TGTGCCACCAGCAGAGCCTGGGACCGTCGCACAGATACGCAGTATTTT.